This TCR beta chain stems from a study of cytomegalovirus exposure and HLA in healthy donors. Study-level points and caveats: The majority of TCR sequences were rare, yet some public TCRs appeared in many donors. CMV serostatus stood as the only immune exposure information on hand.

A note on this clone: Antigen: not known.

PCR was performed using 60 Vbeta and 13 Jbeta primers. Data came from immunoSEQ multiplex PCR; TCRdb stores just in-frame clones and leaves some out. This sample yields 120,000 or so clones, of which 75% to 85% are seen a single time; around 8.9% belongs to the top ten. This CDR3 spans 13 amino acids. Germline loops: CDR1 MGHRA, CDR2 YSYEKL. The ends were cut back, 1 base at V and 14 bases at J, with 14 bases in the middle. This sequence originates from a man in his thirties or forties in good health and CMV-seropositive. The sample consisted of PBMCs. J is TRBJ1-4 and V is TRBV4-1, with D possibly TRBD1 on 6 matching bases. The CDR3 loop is CASSQGQRTVLFF. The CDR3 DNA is TGCGCCAGCAGCCAAGGACAGAGGACAGTTCTGTTTTTT.